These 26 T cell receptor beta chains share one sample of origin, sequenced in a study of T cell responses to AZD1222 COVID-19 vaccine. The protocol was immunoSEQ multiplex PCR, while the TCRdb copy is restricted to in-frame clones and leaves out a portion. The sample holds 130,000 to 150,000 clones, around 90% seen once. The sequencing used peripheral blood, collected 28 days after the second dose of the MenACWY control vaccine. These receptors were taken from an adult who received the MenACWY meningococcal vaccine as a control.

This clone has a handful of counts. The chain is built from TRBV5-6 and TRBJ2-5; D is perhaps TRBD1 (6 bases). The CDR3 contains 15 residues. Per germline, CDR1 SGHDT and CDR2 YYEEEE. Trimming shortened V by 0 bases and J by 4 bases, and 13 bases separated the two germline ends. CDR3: CASSLVPQGGETQYF. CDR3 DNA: TGTGCCAGCAGCTTGGTCCCACAGGGCGGAGAGACCCAGTACTTC.

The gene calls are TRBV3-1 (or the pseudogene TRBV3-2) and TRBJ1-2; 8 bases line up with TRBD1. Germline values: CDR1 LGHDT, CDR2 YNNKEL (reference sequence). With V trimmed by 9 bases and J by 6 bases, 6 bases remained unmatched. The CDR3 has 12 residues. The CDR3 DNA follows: TGTGCCAGTACAGACAGGGGACATGGCTACACCTTC. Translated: CASTDRGHGYTF.

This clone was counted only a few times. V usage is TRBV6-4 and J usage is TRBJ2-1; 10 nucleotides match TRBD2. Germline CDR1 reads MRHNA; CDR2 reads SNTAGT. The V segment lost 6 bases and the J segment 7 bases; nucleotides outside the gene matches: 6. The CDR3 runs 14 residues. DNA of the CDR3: TGTGCCAGCAGGCGGGCTAGCGGGAGTAATGAGCAGTTCTTC. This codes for CASRRASGSNEQFF.

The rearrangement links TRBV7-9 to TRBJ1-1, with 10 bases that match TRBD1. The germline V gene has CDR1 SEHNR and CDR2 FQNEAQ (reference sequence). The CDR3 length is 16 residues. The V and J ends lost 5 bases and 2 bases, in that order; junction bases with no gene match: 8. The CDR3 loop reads CASSQGTGAVNTEAFF. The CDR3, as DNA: TGTGCCAGCAGCCAGGGGACAGGGGCCGTAAACACTGAAGCTTTCTTT.

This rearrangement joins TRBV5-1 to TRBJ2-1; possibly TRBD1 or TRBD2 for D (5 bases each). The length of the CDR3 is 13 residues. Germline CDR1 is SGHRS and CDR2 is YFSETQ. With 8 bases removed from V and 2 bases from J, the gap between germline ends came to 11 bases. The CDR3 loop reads CASRDQTYNEQFF. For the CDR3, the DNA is TGCGCCAGTCGGGACCAGACCTACAATGAGCAGTTCTTC. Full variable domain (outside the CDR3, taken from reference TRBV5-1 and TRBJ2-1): KAGVTQTPRYLIKTRGQQVTLSCSPISGHRSVSWYQQTPGQGLQFLFEYFSETQRNKGNFPGRFSGRQFSNSRSEMNVSTLELGDSALYLCASRDQTYNEQFFGPGTRLTVL.

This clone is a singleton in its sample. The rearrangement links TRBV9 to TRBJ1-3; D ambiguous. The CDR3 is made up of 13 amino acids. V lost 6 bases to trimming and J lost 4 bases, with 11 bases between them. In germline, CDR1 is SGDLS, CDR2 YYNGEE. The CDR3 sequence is CASTRPPGNTIYF. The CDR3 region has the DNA TGTGCCAGCACCAGACCGCCGGGAAACACCATATATTTT. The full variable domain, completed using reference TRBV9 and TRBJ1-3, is DSGVTQTPKHLITATGQRVTLRCSPRSGDLSVYWYQQSLDQGLQFLIQYYNGEERAKGNILERFSAQQFPDLHSELNLSSLELGDSALYFCASTRPPGNTIYFGEGSWLTVV.

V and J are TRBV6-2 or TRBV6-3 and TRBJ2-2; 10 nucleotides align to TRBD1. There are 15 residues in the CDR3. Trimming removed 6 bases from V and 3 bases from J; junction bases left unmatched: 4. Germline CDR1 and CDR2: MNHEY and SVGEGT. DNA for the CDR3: TGTGCCAGCAGCCCCGGGACAGGGGACACCGGGGAGCTGTTTTTT. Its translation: CASSPGTGDTGELFF.

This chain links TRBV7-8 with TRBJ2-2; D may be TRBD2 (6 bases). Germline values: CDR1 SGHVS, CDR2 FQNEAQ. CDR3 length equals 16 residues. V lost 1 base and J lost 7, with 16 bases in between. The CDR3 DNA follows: TGTGCCAGCAGCTTAGGGGGACCTAGCGTTGTCGGGGAGCTGTTTTTT. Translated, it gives CASSLGGPSVVGELFF.

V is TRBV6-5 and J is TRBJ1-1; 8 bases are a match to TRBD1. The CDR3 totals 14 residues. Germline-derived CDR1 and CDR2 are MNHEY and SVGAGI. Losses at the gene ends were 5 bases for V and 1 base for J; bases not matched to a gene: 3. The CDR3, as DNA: TGTGCCAGCAGTAGGACAGGGAGGAACACTGAAGCTTTCTTT. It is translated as CASSRTGRNTEAFF.

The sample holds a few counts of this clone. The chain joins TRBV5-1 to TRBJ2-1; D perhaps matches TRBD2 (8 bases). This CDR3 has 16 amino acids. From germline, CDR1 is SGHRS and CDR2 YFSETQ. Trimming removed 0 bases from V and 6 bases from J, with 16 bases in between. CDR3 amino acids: CASSLGDSGGINEQFF. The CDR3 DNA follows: TGCGCCAGCAGCTTGGGGGACAGCGGGGGTATCAATGAGCAGTTCTTC.

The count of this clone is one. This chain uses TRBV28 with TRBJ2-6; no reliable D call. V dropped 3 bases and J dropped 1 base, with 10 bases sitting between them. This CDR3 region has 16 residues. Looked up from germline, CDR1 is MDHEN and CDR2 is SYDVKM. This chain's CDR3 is CASSLGSTSGANVLTF. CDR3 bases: TGTGCCAGCAGTTTGGGCAGTACGTCTGGGGCCAACGTCCTGACTTTC.

The CDR3 loop reads CASSLGGQHNLYQPQHF. CDR3 nucleotide sequence: TGTGCCAGCAGCTTGGGGGGCCAGCATAATTTGTATCAGCCCCAGCATTTT. The chain is built from TRBV5-5 and TRBJ1-5, with a possible D match to TRBD1 (5 bases). CDR1 is SGHKS and CDR2 is YYEKEE in the germline V gene (reference sequence). The CDR3 spans 17 residues. V lost 0 bases, J lost 5 bases, and 18 bases lay in between. Complete variable domain (other parts from reference TRBV5-5 and TRBJ1-5): DAGVTQSPTHLIKTRGQQVTLRCSPISGHKSVSWYQQVLGQGPQFIFQYYEKEERGRGNFPDRFSARQFPNYSSELNVNALLLGDSALYLCASSLGGQHNLYQPQHFGDGTRLSIL.

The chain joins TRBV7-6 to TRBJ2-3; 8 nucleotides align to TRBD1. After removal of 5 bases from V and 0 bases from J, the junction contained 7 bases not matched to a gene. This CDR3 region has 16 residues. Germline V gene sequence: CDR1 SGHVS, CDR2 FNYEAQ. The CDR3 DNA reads TGTGCCAGCAGCCCGCGGACAGGGAGAAGCACAGATACGCAGTATTTT. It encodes CASSPRTGRSTDTQYF.

The CDR3 DNA is TGTGCCAGCAGCCAGGGCTACGAGCAGTACTTC. This codes for CASSQGYEQYF. The chain couples TRBV2 to TRBJ2-7, with a weak D call TRBD1 (5 bases). The V end lost 6 bases, the J end lost 3 bases, and 6 bases lay between the germline ends. Germline V gene lookup returns CDR1 SNHLY and CDR2 FYNNEI. The CDR3 loop spans 11 amino acids.

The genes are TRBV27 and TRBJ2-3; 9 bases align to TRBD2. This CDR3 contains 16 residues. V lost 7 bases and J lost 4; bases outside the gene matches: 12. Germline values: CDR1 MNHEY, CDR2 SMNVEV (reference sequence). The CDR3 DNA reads TGTGCCAGCATGAGAGAGCGGGGGGCCGGGGCAGATACGCAGTATTTT. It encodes CASMRERGAGADTQYF.

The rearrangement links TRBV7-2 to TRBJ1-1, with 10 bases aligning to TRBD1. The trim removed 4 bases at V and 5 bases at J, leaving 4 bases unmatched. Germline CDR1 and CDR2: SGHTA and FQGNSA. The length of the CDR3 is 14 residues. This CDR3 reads CASSSDRGRTEAFF. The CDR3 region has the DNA TGTGCCAGCAGCTCGGACAGGGGGAGAACTGAAGCTTTCTTT. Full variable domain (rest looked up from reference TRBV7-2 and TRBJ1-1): GAGVSQSPSNKVTEKGKDVELRCDPISGHTALYWYRQSLGQGLEFLIYFQGNSAPDKSGLPSDRFSAERTGGSVSTLTIQRTQQEDSAVYLCASSSDRGRTEAFFGQGTRLTVV.

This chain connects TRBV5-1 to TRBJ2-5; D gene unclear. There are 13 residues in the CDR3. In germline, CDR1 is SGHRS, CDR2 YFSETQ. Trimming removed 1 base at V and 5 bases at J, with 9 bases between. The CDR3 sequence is CASSLLGSETQYF. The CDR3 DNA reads TGCGCCAGCAGCTTGCTAGGGTCGGAGACCCAGTACTTC. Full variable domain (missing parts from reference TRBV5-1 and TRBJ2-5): KAGVTQTPRYLIKTRGQQVTLSCSPISGHRSVSWYQQTPGQGLQFLFEYFSETQRNKGNFPGRFSGRQFSNSRSEMNVSTLELGDSALYLCASSLLGSETQYFGPGTRLLVL.

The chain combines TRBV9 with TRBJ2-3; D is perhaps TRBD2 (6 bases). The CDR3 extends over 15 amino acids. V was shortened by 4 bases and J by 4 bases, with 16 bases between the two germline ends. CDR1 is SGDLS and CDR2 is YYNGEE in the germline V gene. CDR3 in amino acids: CASSPTGSRADTQYF. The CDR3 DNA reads TGTGCCAGCAGCCCAACCGGGAGTCGGGCAGATACGCAGTATTTT.

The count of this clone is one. The CDR3 sequence: CSVEWGREDGYTF. In nucleotides, the CDR3 is TGCAGCGTTGAGTGGGGGAGGGAGGATGGCTACACCTTC. The chain recombines TRBV29-1 with TRBJ1-2; possible D gene TRBD1, 5 bases. The CDR3 consists of 13 residues. The germline gives CDR1 SQVTM, CDR2 ANQGSEA. V was trimmed by 3 bases and J by 6 bases, leaving 14 bases between them.

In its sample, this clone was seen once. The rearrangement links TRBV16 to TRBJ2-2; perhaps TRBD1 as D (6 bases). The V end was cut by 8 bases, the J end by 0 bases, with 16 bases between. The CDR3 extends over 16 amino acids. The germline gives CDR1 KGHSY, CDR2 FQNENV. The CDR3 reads CASGYTGNSNTGELFF. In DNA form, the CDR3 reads TGTGCCAGCGGATATACAGGGAATTCGAACACCGGGGAGCTGTTTTTT. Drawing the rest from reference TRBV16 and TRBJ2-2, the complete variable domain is GEEVAQTPKHLVRGEGQKAKLYCAPIKGHSYVFWYQQVLKNEFKFLISFQNENVFDETGMPKERFSAKCLPNSPCSLEIQATKLEDSAVYFCASGYTGNSNTGELFFGEGSRLTVL.

This CDR3 is CASRWGSRTGEYTIYF. CDR3 DNA: TGCGCCAGCAGATGGGGGTCCAGGACGGGGGAGTACACCATATATTTT. The chain carries TRBV10-1 and TRBJ1-3; a weak D match, TRBD1 (5 bases). V lost 6 bases and J lost 8, with 23 bases in between. The CDR3 runs 16 residues. CDR1 is WNHNN, CDR2 SYGVQD, per germline (reference sequence).

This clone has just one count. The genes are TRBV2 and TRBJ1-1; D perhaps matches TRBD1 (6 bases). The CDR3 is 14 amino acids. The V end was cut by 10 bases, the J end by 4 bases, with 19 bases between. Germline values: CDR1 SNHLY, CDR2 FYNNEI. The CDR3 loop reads CATGPGTGSTEAFF. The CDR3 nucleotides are TGTGCCACCGGGCCGGGTACAGGGAGCACTGAAGCTTTCTTT.

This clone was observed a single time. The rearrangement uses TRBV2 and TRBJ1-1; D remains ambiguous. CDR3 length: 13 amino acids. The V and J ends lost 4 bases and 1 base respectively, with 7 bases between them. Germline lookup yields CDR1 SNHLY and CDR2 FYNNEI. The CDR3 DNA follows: TGTGCCAGCAGTGCTGACTCGAACACTGAAGCTTTCTTT. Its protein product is CASSADSNTEAFF.

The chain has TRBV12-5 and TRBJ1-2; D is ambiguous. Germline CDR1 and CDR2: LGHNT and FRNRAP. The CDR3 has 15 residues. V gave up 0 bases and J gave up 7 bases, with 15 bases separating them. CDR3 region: CASGLVTRAPPGYTF. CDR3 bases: TGTGCTAGTGGTTTGGTAACCCGGGCCCCCCCTGGCTACACCTTC.

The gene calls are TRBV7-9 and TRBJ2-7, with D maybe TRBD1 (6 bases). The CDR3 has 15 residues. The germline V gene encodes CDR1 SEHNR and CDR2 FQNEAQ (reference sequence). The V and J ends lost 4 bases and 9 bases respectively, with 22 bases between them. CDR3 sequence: CASSSLIGGYDGQYF. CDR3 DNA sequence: TGTGCCAGCAGCTCCTTGATAGGGGGTTACGACGGGCAGTACTTC.

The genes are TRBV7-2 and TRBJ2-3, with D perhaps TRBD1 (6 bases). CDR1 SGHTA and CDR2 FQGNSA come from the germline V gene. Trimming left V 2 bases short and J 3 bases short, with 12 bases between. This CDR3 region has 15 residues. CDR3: CASSLMGARTDTQYF. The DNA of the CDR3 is TGTGCCAGCAGCTTAATGGGGGCACGAACAGATACGCAGTATTTT. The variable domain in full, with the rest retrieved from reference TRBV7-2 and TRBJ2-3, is GAGVSQSPSNKVTEKGKDVELRCDPISGHTALYWYRQSLGQGLEFLIYFQGNSAPDKSGLPSDRFSAERTGGSVSTLTIQRTQQEDSAVYLCASSLMGARTDTQYFGPGTRLTVL.